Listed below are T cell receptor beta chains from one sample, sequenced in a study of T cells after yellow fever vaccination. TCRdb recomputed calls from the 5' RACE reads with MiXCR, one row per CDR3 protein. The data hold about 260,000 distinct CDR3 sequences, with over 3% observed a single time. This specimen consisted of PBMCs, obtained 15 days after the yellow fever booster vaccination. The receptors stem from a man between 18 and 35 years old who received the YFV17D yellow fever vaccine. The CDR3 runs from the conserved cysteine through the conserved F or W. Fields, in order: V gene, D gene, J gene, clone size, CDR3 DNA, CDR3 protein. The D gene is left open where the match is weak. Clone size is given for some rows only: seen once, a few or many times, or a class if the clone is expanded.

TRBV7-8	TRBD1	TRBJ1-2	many	TGTGCCAGCAGAGCGGACAGGGCTAAGGTCTATGGCTACACCTTC	CASRADRAKVYGYTF
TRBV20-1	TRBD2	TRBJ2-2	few	TGCAGTGCTCTTACTAGCGGGAACACCGGGGAGCTGTTTTTT	CSALTSGNTGELFF
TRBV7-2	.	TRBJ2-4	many	TGTGCCAGCAGCCAAATAGGGGAAAACATTCAGTACTTC	CASSQIGENIQYF
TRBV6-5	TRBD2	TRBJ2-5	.	TGTGCCAGCAATGGGCGGGGGGCTCAAGAGACCCAGTACTTC	CASNGRGAQETQYF
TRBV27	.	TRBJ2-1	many	TGTGCCAGCAGTTTAAGGCACGGACCCTACAATGAGCAGTTCTTC	CASSLRHGPYNEQFF
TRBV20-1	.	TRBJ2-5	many	TGCAGTGCTAGCGGAGCGCTGGGGACCCAAGAGACCCAGTACTTC	CSASGALGTQETQYF
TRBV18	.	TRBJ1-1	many	TGTGCCAGCCAGCAAGGGGGCACTGAAGCTTTCTTT	CASQQGGTEAFF
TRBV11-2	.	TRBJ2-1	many	TGTGCCAGCACTTTAGAGGAAGGGGGGGCGTCTGAGCAGTTCTTC	CASTLEEGGASEQFF
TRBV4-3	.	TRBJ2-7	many	TGCGCCAGCAGCCAAGATCAGCACATCTACGAGCAGTACTTC	CASSQDQHIYEQYF
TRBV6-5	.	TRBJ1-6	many	TGTGCCAGCAGCTCCAGGTTCTATAATTCACCCCTCCACTTT	CASSSRFYNSPLHF
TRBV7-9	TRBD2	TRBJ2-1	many	TGTGCCAGCAGCTGGGGACTAGGTAGTCATGAGCAGTTCTTC	CASSWGLGSHEQFF
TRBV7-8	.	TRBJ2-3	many	TGTGCCAGCAGCCCCCAGTTTGCGGGGCCCCTCACAGATACGCAGTATTTT	CASSPQFAGPLTDTQYF
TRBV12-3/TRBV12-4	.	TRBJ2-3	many	TGTGCCGACTCCACGGGGGTCCCAGATACGCAGTATTTT	CADSTGVPDTQYF
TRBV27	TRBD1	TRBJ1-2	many	TGTGCCAGCAGTCCGGGGACAGGGCTCTATGGCTACACCTTC	CASSPGTGLYGYTF
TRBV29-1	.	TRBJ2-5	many	TGCAGCGTTGATACAAACCAAGAGACCCAGTACTTC	CSVDTNQETQYF
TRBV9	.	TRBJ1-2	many	TGTGCCAGCAGCGTAGGCCAGACTGGCTACACCTTC	CASSVGQTGYTF
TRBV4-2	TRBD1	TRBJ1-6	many	TGTGCCAGCAGCCAAGTCGGGACAGGGAGATATAATTCACCCCTCCACTTT	CASSQVGTGRYNSPLHF
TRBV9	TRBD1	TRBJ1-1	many	TGTGCCAGCAACCGGGACAGTCTCATGAACACTGAAGCTTTCTTT	CASNRDSLMNTEAFF
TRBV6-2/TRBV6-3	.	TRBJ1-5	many	TGTGCCAGCACCCAAAGGGCGGTGGGGCCCCAGCATTTT	CASTQRAVGPQHF
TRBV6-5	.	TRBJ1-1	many	TGTGCCAGCAGACCCGTTGAGGGGAACACTGAAGCTTTCTTT	CASRPVEGNTEAFF
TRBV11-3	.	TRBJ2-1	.	TGTGCCAGCAGCTTAGGGGGGGACGACAATGAGCAGTTCTTC	CASSLGGDDNEQFF
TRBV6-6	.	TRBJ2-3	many	TGTGCCAGCAGTTACGGGGATAGCAGCACAGATACGCAGTATTTT	CASSYGDSSTDTQYF